The rows below give T cell receptor beta chains drawn from one sample of a study of T-cell reconstitution after alpha-beta-depleted transplantation in children. TCRdb re-derived calls from the PCR reads in MiXCR, one entry per CDR3 protein. The profile shows roughly 100,000 distinct CDR3 sequences, approximately 6% of them singletons. The sample was PBMCs, mostly from graft donor cells, taken 60 days after TCRalphabeta/CD19-depleted stem cell transplant. These receptors originate from a female patient aged 2 to 10 who had a stem cell transplant for Fanconi anemia, so the T cells may come from the graft donor. CDR3s include the opening cysteine and the closing phenylalanine or tryptophan. The D gene is left open where the match is weak. The size field is filled for only some rows; it gives once, few, many or a size class.

>TRBV6-2/TRBV6-3|many|TRBJ2-1|16|TRBD2
CASSYPSGGDLNEQFF
TGTGCCAGCAGTTATCCGAGCGGGGGGGATCTCAATGAGCAGTTCTTC
>TRBV5-1|many|TRBJ2-1|15|-
CASSLDRSSYNEQFF
TGCGCCAGCAGCTTGGACCGGAGCTCCTACAATGAGCAGTTCTTC
>TRBV7-9|medium-sized|TRBJ2-3|16|TRBD2
CASSLSTSGGADTQYF
TGTGCCAGCAGCCTCTCGACTAGCGGGGGGGCAGATACGCAGTATTTT
>TRBV3-1|few|TRBJ2-7|11|-
CASSQVGEQYF
TGTGCCAGCAGCCAAGTTGGGGAGCAGTACTTC
>TRBV24-1|many|TRBJ2-3|20|-
CATSEPPGFGDSSSTDTQYF
TGTGCCACCAGTGAGCCCCCGGGGTTCGGGGACTCCTCTAGCACAGATACGCAGTATTTT
>TRBV20-1|-|TRBJ2-2|14|TRBD1
CSARDAQGAGELFF
TGCAGTGCTAGAGATGCGCAGGGGGCCGGGGAGCTGTTTTTT
>TRBV12-3/TRBV12-4|many|TRBJ1-2|13|-
CASSFGNNYGYTF
TGTGCCAGCAGTTTCGGGAACAACTATGGCTACACCTTC
>TRBV20-1|few|TRBJ1-2|12|-
CSASPGGGGYTF
TGCAGTGCCAGCCCCGGGGGAGGGGGCTACACCTTC
>TRBV28|few|TRBJ2-5|15|-
CASSPLGRVGETQYF
TGTGCCAGCAGTCCTTTAGGACGGGTGGGAGAGACCCAGTACTTC
>TRBV20-1|-|TRBJ2-5|15|TRBD2
CSARPLAGGQETQYF
TGCAGTGCTAGACCCCTAGCGGGGGGGCAAGAGACCCAGTACTTC
>TRBV5-1|many|TRBJ2-7|17|TRBD2
CASSPRFERGKYYEQYF
TGCGCCAGCAGCCCCCGTTTCGAGCGGGGGAAATACTACGAGCAGTACTTC
>TRBV3-1|-|TRBJ2-2|16|-
CASSQGPPQGGGELFF
TGTGCCAGCAGCCAAGGGCCACCTCAAGGGGGCGGGGAGCTGTTTTTT
>TRBV7-9|many|TRBJ2-1|14|-
CASSLGSLANEQFF
TGTGCCAGCAGCCTGGGGTCCCTTGCCAATGAGCAGTTCTTC
>TRBV12-3/TRBV12-4|many|TRBJ2-3|18|TRBD2
CASSFPLGLAGEADTQYF
TGTGCCAGCAGTTTCCCTCTTGGACTAGCGGGAGAGGCAGATACGCAGTATTTT
>TRBV5-1|few|TRBJ2-7|17|TRBD2
CASSLRLAGGPIYEQYF
TGCGCCAGCAGCTTGCGCCTAGCGGGAGGGCCCATCTACGAGCAGTACTTC
>TRBV7-2|many|TRBJ1-2|13|-
CASSLPGAYGYTF
TGTGCCAGCAGCCTTCCGGGGGCGTATGGCTACACCTTC
>TRBV28|many|TRBJ2-7|17|TRBD1
CASSLPTGGTGVYEQYF
TGTGCCAGCAGTTTACCCACCGGGGGGACAGGGGTCTACGAGCAGTACTTC
>TRBV20-1|many|TRBJ2-1|15|-
CSARRGASSYNEQFF
TGCAGTGCTAGGAGAGGGGCGAGCTCCTACAATGAGCAGTTCTTC
>TRBV20-1|many|TRBJ2-1|14|-
CSAREYGKGLRWFF
TGCAGTGCTAGAGAATATGGAAAAGGGCTACGGTGGTTCTTC
>TRBV7-2|many|TRBJ1-1|15|-
CASSLAGGLNTEAFF
TGTGCCAGCAGCTTAGCCGGGGGATTAAACACTGAAGCTTTCTTT
>TRBV5-1|few|TRBJ2-1|15|TRBD2
CASSLGLAGANEQFF
TGCGCCAGCAGCTTGGGACTAGCGGGAGCGAATGAGCAGTTCTTC
>TRBV5-1|few|TRBJ2-3|17|-
CASSPGLLLPSTDTQYF
TGCGCCAGCAGCCCCGGACTGTTACTCCCTAGCACAGATACGCAGTATTTT
>TRBV28|many|TRBJ2-1|14|-
CASSLVGSYNEQFF
TGTGCCAGCAGTTTAGTGGGTTCCTACAATGAGCAGTTCTTC
>TRBV29-1|many|TRBJ2-4|13|TRBD1
CSVVPGQGAIQYF
TGCAGCGTTGTTCCGGGACAGGGGGCCATTCAGTACTTC
>TRBV20-1|many|TRBJ2-3|15|TRBD1
CSARGNRGHTDTQYF
TGCAGTGCTAGGGGCAACAGGGGGCACACAGATACGCAGTATTTT
>TRBV20-1|many|TRBJ2-3|15|-
CSAVPSPRLTDTQYF
TGCAGTGCCGTCCCGAGCCCGAGACTCACAGATACGCAGTATTTT
>TRBV7-2|many|TRBJ2-1|12|TRBD2
CASRQAGREQFF
TGTGCCAGCAGGCAAGCGGGGCGTGAGCAGTTCTTC
>TRBV11-3|few|TRBJ2-7|13|-
CASSSEPAREQYF
TGTGCCAGCAGCAGCGAACCGGCCCGCGAGCAGTACTTC
>TRBV7-9|-|TRBJ2-7|16|-
CASSPPGPGSVNEQYF
TGTGCCAGCAGCCCCCCGGGGCCCGGGAGTGTCAACGAGCAGTACTTC
>TRBV4-2|many|TRBJ2-1|21|-
CASSQGSMIWGGATRINEQFF
TGTGCCAGCAGCCAAGGGTCCATGATATGGGGGGGCGCAACGAGGATCAATGAGCAGTTCTTC
>TRBV28|few|TRBJ2-7|17|TRBD2
CASRLAGALGPTYEQYF
TGTGCCAGCAGGCTAGCGGGAGCCCTGGGCCCTACCTACGAGCAGTACTTC